Presented here are 11 T cell receptor beta chains from one specimen sequenced in a study of CD8+CD57+ T cells in acquired aplastic anemia. Using genomic DNA as the template, TCR beta VDJ and CDR3 profiling was carried out. Via MiXCR, TCRdb re-called the reads, giving one row per CDR3 protein. The table includes around 170,000 distinct CDR3 sequences, under 55% detected once. The sample comprised sorted CD4+, CD8+, or CD8+CD57+ T cells (not recorded which) from PBMCs. The source is a human donor in good health.

This clonotype has at least ten counts. V usage is TRBV19 and J usage is TRBJ2-1; TRBD1 might be the D (5 bases). Trimming shortened V by 7 bases and J by 7 bases, and 14 bases separated the two germline ends. The germline gives CDR1 LNHDA, CDR2 SQIVND (reference sequence). This CDR3 spans 13 amino acids. DNA of the CDR3: TGTGCCAGTATGGGGCAGGGTAGGAATGAGCAGTTCTTC. Protein: CASMGQGRNEQFF. The full variable domain, completed using reference TRBV19 and TRBJ2-1, is DGGITQSPKYLFRKEGQNVTLSCEQNLNHDAMYWYRQDPGQGLRLIYYSQIVNDFQKGDIAEGYSVSREKKESFPLTVTSAQKNPTAFYLCASMGQGRNEQFFGPGTRLTVL.

The rearrangement links TRBV20-1 to TRBJ1-5; D uncertain. Germline V gene data show CDR1 as DFQATT and CDR2 as SNEGSKA (reference sequence). V was trimmed by 1 base and J by 0 bases, leaving 7 bases between them. The CDR3 consists of 14 residues. The CDR3 protein is CSARGAFSNQPQHF. The CDR3 region has the DNA TGCAGTGCTAGAGGGGCTTTTAGCAATCAGCCCCAGCATTTT.

This clonotype was seen many times. The CDR3 nucleotides are TGCAGTGCTAGTCCTCTAGCGGGAGTCTCCAATGAGCAGTTCTTC. This translates into CSASPLAGVSNEQFF. The gene calls are TRBV20-1 and TRBJ2-1; TRBD2 aligns across 10 bases. The V gene end was trimmed by 3 bases and the J gene end by 6 bases; junction bases not matched to a gene: 8. The CDR3 extends over 15 amino acids. The germline V gene encodes CDR1 DFQATT and CDR2 SNEGSKA (reference sequence).

This clonotype appeared a few times. This sequence joins TRBV4-2 and TRBJ2-4; D might be TRBD1 (5 bases). Germline CDR1 is LGHNA and CDR2 is YNFKEQ. The ends were cut back, 0 bases at V and 3 bases at J, with 15 bases in the middle. The CDR3 loop spans 17 amino acids. Here the CDR3 reads CASSQENRLTVKNIQYF. As DNA, the CDR3 is TGTGCCAGCAGCCAAGAAAACAGACTGACAGTCAAAAACATTCAGTACTTC.

This clonotype was recorded many times. The genes are TRBV7-9 and TRBJ2-5; D uncertain. Germline V lookup: CDR1 SEHNR, CDR2 FQNEAQ (reference sequence). CDR3 size: 12 residues. The germline V and J ends were trimmed by 4 bases and 1 base, with 4 bases remaining between them. CDR3 protein: CASSSIQETQYF. The CDR3 DNA is TGTGCCAGCAGCTCAATCCAAGAGACCCAGTACTTC.

This clonotype appeared a single time. This chain connects TRBV5-6 to TRBJ1-1; D unclear. CDR3 size: 17 residues. Trimming left V 1 base short and J 1 base short, with 17 bases between. Germline CDR1 reads SGHDT; CDR2 reads YYEEEE. The CDR3: CASSLFRVGGSNTEAFF. CDR3 bases: TGTGCCAGCAGCTTGTTTAGGGTAGGCGGGTCGAACACTGAAGCTTTCTTT.

This clonotype came up many times. The CDR3 coding sequence is TGTGCCAGTAGTATAGCGCAGAGACTTAAGCGCAATCAGCCCCAGCATTTT. This codes for CASSIAQRLKRNQPQHF. The rearrangement joins TRBV19 to TRBJ1-5; no clear D gene. The V gene's germline CDR1 is LNHDA and CDR2 SQIVND (reference sequence). Trimming removed 1 base from V and 2 bases from J, with 15 bases in between. The CDR3 loop spans 17 amino acids.

This clonotype occurred many times. This chain uses TRBV6-2 or TRBV6-3 with TRBJ2-6; the D is unclear. This CDR3 has 13 amino acids. In germline, CDR1 is MNHEY, CDR2 SVGEGT. The V and J ends lost 6 bases and 2 bases respectively, with 5 bases between them. CDR3 DNA: TGTGCCAGCAGGGTTACTGGGGCCAACGTCCTGACTTTC. It encodes CASRVTGANVLTF.

Regarding this clonotype: Lacking the conserved final phenylalanine or tryptophan, this CDR3 likely reflects a read error. V gene TRBV25-1 combines with J gene TRBJ1-6; 7 bases line up with TRBD1. The CDR3 spans 15 residues. Germline assignment: CDR1 MGHDK and CDR2 SYGVNS. The CDR3 bases are TGTGCCAGCCGGGACAGTGAAGGAGCCAATTTACCCCTCCACCTT. Residues: CASRDSEGANLPLHL.

This clonotype was counted many times. The genes are TRBV11-2 and TRBJ2-1, with 9 bases that match TRBD2. The junction had 15 bases not matched to a gene; V was cut back by 5 bases and J by 4 bases. The germline gives CDR1 SGHAT, CDR2 FQNNGV. This CDR3 spans 18 amino acids. The CDR3 region is CASSPGFSSGRRYNEQFF. The CDR3 DNA follows: TGTGCCAGCAGCCCCGGGTTCAGTAGCGGGAGAAGGTACAATGAGCAGTTCTTC.

About this clonotype: This clone may be a read error of a much larger clone one base away. The rearrangement joins TRBV6-1 to TRBJ1-5; tentative D call: TRBD1 (5 bases). The CDR3 has 13 residues. CDR1 and CDR2 (germline): MNHNS, SASEGT. With 8 bases removed from V and 4 bases from J, the gap between germline ends came to 12 bases. As DNA, the CDR3 is TGTGCCAGCGGTAATCAGGGAAATCAGCCCCAGCATTTT. The encoded protein is CASGNQGNQPQHF.